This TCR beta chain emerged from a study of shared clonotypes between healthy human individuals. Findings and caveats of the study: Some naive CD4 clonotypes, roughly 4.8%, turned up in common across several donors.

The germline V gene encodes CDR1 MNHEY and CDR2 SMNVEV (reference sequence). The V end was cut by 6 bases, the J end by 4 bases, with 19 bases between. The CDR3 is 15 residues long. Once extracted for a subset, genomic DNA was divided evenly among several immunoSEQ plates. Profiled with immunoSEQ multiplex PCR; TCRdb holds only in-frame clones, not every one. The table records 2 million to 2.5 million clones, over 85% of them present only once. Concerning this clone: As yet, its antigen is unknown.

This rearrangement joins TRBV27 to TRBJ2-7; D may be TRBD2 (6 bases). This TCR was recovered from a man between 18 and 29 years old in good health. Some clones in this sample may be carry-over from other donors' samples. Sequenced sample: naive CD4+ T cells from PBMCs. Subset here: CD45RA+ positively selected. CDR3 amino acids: CASREGRNPSYEQYF. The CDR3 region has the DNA TGTGCCAGCAGGGAGGGACGGAATCCCTCTTACGAGCAGTACTTC.